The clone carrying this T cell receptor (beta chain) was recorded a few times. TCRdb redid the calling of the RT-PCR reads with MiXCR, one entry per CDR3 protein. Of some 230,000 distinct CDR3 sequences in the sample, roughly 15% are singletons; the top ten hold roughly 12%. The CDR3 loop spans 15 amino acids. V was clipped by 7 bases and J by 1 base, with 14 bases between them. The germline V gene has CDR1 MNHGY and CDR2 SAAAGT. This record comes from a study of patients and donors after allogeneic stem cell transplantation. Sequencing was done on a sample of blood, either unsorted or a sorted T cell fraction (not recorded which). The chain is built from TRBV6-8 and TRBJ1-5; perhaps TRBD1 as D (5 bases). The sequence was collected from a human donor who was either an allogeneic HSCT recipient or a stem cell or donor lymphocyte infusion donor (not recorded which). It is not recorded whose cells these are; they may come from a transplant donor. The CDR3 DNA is TGTGCCAGCAACAAAACGGGACTGAGCAATCAGCCCCAGCATTTT. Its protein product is CASNKTGLSNQPQHF.